Sequencing of this T cell receptor (beta chain) was carried out in a study of blood T cell repertoires in COVID-19. Study context: From T cells, B-cell-depleted T cells, or PBMCs came the material, which was cDNA or gDNA.

Study processing details: Amplification with reference gene primers provided the estimates of nucleated cell counts. This table comes from immunoSEQ multiplex PCR, and its TCRdb copy is limited to in-frame clones, with some not included. V and J calls plus clone size are reproduced from that table; the DNA served to infer D and trimming. This table has under 250,000 clones, 86% appearing once. Seattle patient enrollment occurred during active infection, with longitudinal follow-up thereafter. This CDR3 region has 16 residues. From germline, CDR1 is SGHVS and CDR2 FQNEAQ. With V trimmed by 0 bases and J by 1 base, 6 bases remained unmatched.

The origin of this receptor is a man aged 50-59 years with COVID-19, enrolled during active disease. The sample taken for sequencing was peripheral blood. The V and J genes are TRBV7-8 and TRBJ2-7, with TRBD1 matching 7 bases. CDR3 DNA sequence: TGTGCCAGCAGCTTAGCCGGGACAGCGTCATCCTACGAGCAGTACTTC. Encoded protein: CASSLAGTASSYEQYF.